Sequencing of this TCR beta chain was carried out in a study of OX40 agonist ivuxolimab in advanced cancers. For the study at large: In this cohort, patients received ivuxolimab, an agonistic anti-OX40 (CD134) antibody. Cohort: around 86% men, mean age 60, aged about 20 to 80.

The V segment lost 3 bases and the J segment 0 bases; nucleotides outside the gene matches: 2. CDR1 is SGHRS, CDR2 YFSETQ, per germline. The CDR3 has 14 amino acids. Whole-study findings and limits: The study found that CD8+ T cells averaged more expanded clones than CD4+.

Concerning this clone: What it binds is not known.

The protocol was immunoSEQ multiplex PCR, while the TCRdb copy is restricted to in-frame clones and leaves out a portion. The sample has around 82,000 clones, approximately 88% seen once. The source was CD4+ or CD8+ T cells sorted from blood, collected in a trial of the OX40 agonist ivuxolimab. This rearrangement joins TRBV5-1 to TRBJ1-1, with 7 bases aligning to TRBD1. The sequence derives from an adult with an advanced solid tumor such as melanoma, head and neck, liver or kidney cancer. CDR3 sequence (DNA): TGCGCCAGCAGCTCGGGACAGTTGAACACTGAAGCTTTCTTT. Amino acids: CASSSGQLNTEAFF.